These 11 T cell receptor beta chains were all obtained from the same sample, sequenced in a study of OX40 agonist ivuxolimab in advanced cancers. Assay used: immunoSEQ multiplex PCR; TCRdb lists only in-frame clones, some missing. Among approximately 65,000 clones, roughly 84% were seen once, and the ten largest hold 0.35% to 0.45%. Sequences were derived from CD4+ or CD8+ T cells sorted from blood, sampled in a trial of the OX40 agonist ivuxolimab. The origin of the receptors is an adult with an advanced solid tumor such as melanoma, head and neck, liver or kidney cancer.

The V gene is TRBV19, the J gene TRBJ1-4; D gene uncertain. The CDR3 runs to 17 residues. CDR1 LNHDA and CDR2 SQIVND come from the germline V gene (reference sequence). V was pared by 8 bases and J by 1 base, with 20 bases between. Here the CDR3 reads CASGRIPPAQTNEKLFF. Here the CDR3 DNA reads TGTGCCAGTGGCAGAATACCCCCAGCGCAAACTAATGAAAAACTGTTTTTT.

The rearrangement joins TRBV28 to TRBJ1-2, with a weak D call TRBD1 (6 bases). V was trimmed by 6 bases and J by 4 bases, leaving 12 bases between them. CDR1 is MDHEN, CDR2 SYDVKM, per germline. CDR3 length: 13 amino acids. The CDR3 bases are TGTGCCAGCAGGACGGACAGTGTCTATGGCTACACCTTC. This gives the protein CASRTDSVYGYTF.

The genes are TRBV19 and TRBJ1-1; D gene uncertain. The CDR3 has 15 residues. V was cut by 2 bases and J by 2 bases, with 12 bases left in between. Germline V gene sequence: CDR1 LNHDA, CDR2 SQIVND (reference sequence). CDR3 region: CASSIITSTNTEAFF. As DNA, the CDR3 is TGTGCCAGTAGTATAATTACCAGTACTAACACTGAAGCTTTCTTT.

This chain connects TRBV7-2 to TRBJ1-4; no definite D call. Trimming took 2 bases from V and 6 from J, leaving 7 bases between them. This CDR3 is 13 amino acids long. The germline CDR1 and CDR2 sequences are SGHTA and FQGNSA. Written as DNA, the CDR3 is TGTGCCAGCAGCTTAACAGTGGATGAAAAACTGTTTTTT. This encodes CASSLTVDEKLFF.

The V gene is TRBV19, the J gene TRBJ2-7; maybe TRBD1 (6 bases). CDR1 LNHDA and CDR2 SQIVND come from the germline V gene (reference sequence). The CDR3 contains 14 residues. The V end was cut by 5 bases, the J end by 3 bases, with 14 bases between. The CDR3 DNA reads TGTGCCAGTAGTCGACAGGTAGTCCACTACGAGCAGTACTTC. Translation gives CASSRQVVHYEQYF.

The chain joins TRBV29-1 to TRBJ2-5; D is possibly TRBD1 (6 bases). This CDR3 contains 12 residues. The germline CDR1 and CDR2 sequences are SQVTM and ANQGSEA. The V end lost 5 bases, the J end lost 2 bases, and 9 bases lay between the germline ends. CDR3: CSVRRGQETQYF. The CDR3 DNA follows: TGCAGCGTTCGTAGGGGGCAAGAGACCCAGTACTTC.

The rearrangement uses TRBV5-1 and TRBJ2-2; 8 positions agree with TRBD1. Looked up from germline, CDR1 is SGHRS and CDR2 is YFSETQ. The CDR3 consists of 15 residues. V lost 1 base and J lost 4; bases outside the gene matches: 3. CDR3 in amino acids: CASSLTGGFTGELFF. The CDR3 DNA reads TGCGCCAGCAGCTTGACAGGGGGATTCACCGGGGAGCTGTTTTTT.

The J gene is TRBJ1-2, the V gene TRBV27; no clear D gene. Germline loops: CDR1 MNHEY, CDR2 SMNVEV (reference sequence). The CDR3 runs to 15 residues. V lost 0 bases, J lost 2 bases, and 10 bases lay in between. CDR3 coding DNA: TGTGCCAGCAGTTTATCGAGGGCGCCCAACTATGGCTACACCTTC. It codes for CASSLSRAPNYGYTF.

The V gene is TRBV6-1, the J gene TRBJ1-2, with D hard to call. Trimming stripped 5 bases from V and 0 bases from J, with 4 bases between. In germline, CDR1 is MNHNS, CDR2 SASEGT. This CDR3 has 12 residues. CDR3: CASSSSNYGYTF. CDR3 DNA sequence: TGTGCCAGCAGTTCATCTAACTATGGCTACACCTTC.

The rearrangement joins TRBV2 to TRBJ2-1; the D gene is possibly TRBD2 (5 bases). V was clipped by 7 bases and J by 7 bases, with 11 bases between them. CDR1 is SNHLY and CDR2 is FYNNEI in the germline V gene. This CDR3 spans 12 amino acids. The DNA of the CDR3 is TGTGCCAGCACAAGGGAGTCAAATGAGCAGTTCTTC. It encodes CASTRESNEQFF.

Only one count was recorded for this clone. This chain uses TRBV4-1 with TRBJ1-1, with D possibly TRBD1 on 5 matching bases. V shed 1 base and J shed 5 bases, with 14 bases lying between them. The germline V gene has CDR1 MGHRA and CDR2 YSYEKL. The CDR3 length is 15 residues. CDR3 nucleotides: TGCGCCAGCAGCCAAGTCCAGGGCAGGGAGACTGAAGCTTTCTTT. It specifies CASSQVQGRETEAFF.